The 4 T cell receptor beta chains below come from one sample, sequenced in a study of T-cell reconstitution after alpha-beta-depleted transplantation in children. Unique molecular identifiers were used in preparing the TCRbeta library. Each CDR3 protein gets one entry after TCRdb re-called the PCR reads with MiXCR. Of fewer than 550,000 distinct CDR3 sequences detected, 10% appear once; the ten largest clones hold about 2%. Specimen: PBMCs, collected before TCRalphabeta/CD19-depleted stem cell transplant. Source of these receptors: a child under 10 years old with inherited bone marrow failure, due to receive a stem cell transplant.

The genes are TRBV9 and TRBJ2-5, with D perhaps being TRBD1 or TRBD2 (6 bases each). The ends were cut back, 0 bases at V and 5 bases at J, with 11 bases in the middle. Germline V gene data show CDR1 as SGDLS and CDR2 as YYNGEE. This CDR3 contains 14 residues. In DNA, the CDR3 is TGTGCCAGCAGCGTAGGGGGGGCCGGGGAGACCCAGTACTTC. Its translation: CASSVGGAGETQYF.

The gene calls are TRBV6-2 or TRBV6-3 and TRBJ2-2; possibly TRBD2 for D (6 bases). In germline, CDR1 is MNHEY, CDR2 SVGEGT. Trimming pared 9 bases from V and 3 bases from J, leaving 11 bases between. CDR3 length: 13 residues. CDR3 DNA: TGTGCCAGGGGGTCTAGCGACACCGGGGAGCTGTTTTTT. Its protein product is CARGSSDTGELFF.

This clonotype appeared many times. CDR3 DNA sequence: TGTGCCAGCAGCCCTCGCCAGGTCCTTAACACCGGGGAGCTGTTTTTT. Translated: CASSPRQVLNTGELFF. The rearrangement links TRBV7-9 to TRBJ2-2; D is ambiguous. The V gene's germline CDR1 is SEHNR and CDR2 FQNEAQ (reference sequence). Trimming shortened V by 5 bases and J by 2 bases, and 15 bases separated the two germline ends. The CDR3 is 16 amino acids.

The chain employs TRBV27 and TRBJ2-7; TRBD1 aligns across 9 bases. Trimming cost V 5 bases and J 5 bases; bases outside gene matches: 7. Germline V gene sequence: CDR1 MNHEY, CDR2 SMNVEV (reference sequence). CDR3 size: 14 residues. CDR3 nucleotide sequence: TGTGCCAGCAGTGCTCCGGGACAGGGACACGAGCAGTACTTC. It is translated as CASSAPGQGHEQYF.